Presented here are 22 T cell receptor beta chains from one specimen sequenced in a study of T cells in Graves' hyperthyroidism and ophthalmopathy. Authors of the study amplified TCR beta CDR3 regions from RNA transcripts. The HTBI primer set served for first-round RT-PCR of the TCR CDR3. TCRdb itself ran the multiplex PCR reads through MiXCR, one entry per CDR3 protein. In the table there are under 750,000 distinct CDR3 sequences, roughly 20% of which are singletons. Sequenced material: blood. Receptors were obtained from a woman aged 50 to 65 with Graves' hyperthyroidism that later progressed to Graves' ophthalmopathy.

This clonotype was found many times. The chain couples TRBV7-2 to TRBJ1-2; TRBD1 agrees at 7 bases. V dropped 3 bases and J dropped 3; count of bases not matched to a gene: 4. CDR1 is SGHTA and CDR2 is FQGNSA in the germline V gene. The CDR3 covers 14 residues. The CDR3 reads CASSFQGGDYGYTF. CDR3 DNA: TGTGCCAGCAGCTTCCAAGGGGGCGACTATGGCTACACCTTC.

About this clonotype: A much larger clonotype is one base distant, so this may be a read error. This chain links TRBV18 with TRBJ1-4; no definite D call. Germline-derived CDR1 and CDR2 are KGHSH and LQKENI. CDR3 length: 14 amino acids. The CDR3 DNA reads as TGTGCCAGCCGACTTGCAGCAACTAATGAAAAACCGTTTTTT. This sequence encodes CASRLAATNEKPFF. The full variable domain, its missing parts supplied by reference TRBV18 and TRBJ1-4, is NAGVMQNPRHLVRRRGQEARLRCSPMKGHSHVYWYRQLPEEGLKFMVYLQKENIIDESGMPKERFSAEFPKEGPSILRIQQVVRGDSAAYFCASRLAATNEKPFFGSGTQLSVL.

This clonotype was recorded at least ten times. V usage is TRBV20-1 and J usage is TRBJ2-7, with 8 bases lining up with TRBD2. Germline CDR1 and CDR2: DFQATT and SNEGSKA (reference sequence). Trimming at V came to 7 bases and at J to 4 bases, leaving 9 bases not matched to a gene. This CDR3 has 13 amino acids. The DNA of the CDR3 is TGCAGTGTCCCGGGGGGGGGAAGGTACGAGCAGTACTTC. As protein: CSVPGGGRYEQYF.

The genes are TRBV7-8 and TRBJ1-5; D is possibly TRBD1 (5 bases). Trimming removed 0 bases from V and 11 bases from J, with 8 bases in between. CDR3 length equals 12 residues. CDR1 is SGHVS and CDR2 is FQNEAQ in the germline V gene. Here the CDR3 DNA reads TGTGCCAGCAGCTTAGCCGGGGGGTCCCAGCATTTT. It yields the protein CASSLAGGSQHF.

This clonotype was recorded many times. The chain links TRBV12-3 or TRBV12-4 to TRBJ2-1; possibly TRBD1 for D (5 bases). V was pared by 6 bases and J by 4 bases, with 16 bases between. This CDR3 region has 15 residues. DNA for the CDR3: TGTGCCAGCAGACACGACAGCAACGGGTACAATGAGCAGTTCTTC. The encoded protein is CASRHDSNGYNEQFF.

The rearrangement links TRBV9 to TRBJ1-5; D perhaps matches TRBD1 (5 bases). In germline, CDR1 is SGDLS, CDR2 YYNGEE. The CDR3 covers 14 residues. Trimming took 1 base from V and 4 from J, leaving 9 bases between them. The CDR3, as DNA: TGTGCCAGCAGCGTAAGTCCAGGGAATCAGCCCCAGCATTTT. It encodes CASSVSPGNQPQHF.

The chain employs TRBV10-3 and TRBJ1-5; D uncertain. V was cut by 0 bases and J by 2 bases, with 5 bases left in between. The length of the CDR3 is 14 residues. Looked up from germline, CDR1 is ENHRY and CDR2 is SYGVKD. The CDR3 loop reads CAISESHGNQPQHF. The DNA for the CDR3 is TGTGCCATCAGTGAGTCTCACGGCAATCAGCCCCAGCATTTT.

V gene TRBV7-9 combines with J gene TRBJ2-5; possible D gene TRBD1, 6 bases. The V end lost 1 base, the J end lost 5 bases, and 17 bases lay between the germline ends. There are 16 residues in the CDR3. CDR1 is SEHNR, CDR2 FQNEAQ, per germline (reference sequence). CDR3 in DNA: TGTGCCAGCAGCTTAGTGGTCAGGGGAGCCGGGGAGACCCAGTACTTC. Protein product: CASSLVVRGAGETQYF.

The chain uses TRBV20-1 and TRBJ2-3, with 10 bases fitting TRBD2. CDR1 and CDR2 from the germline V gene are DFQATT and SNEGSKA (reference sequence). Trimming cost V 4 bases and J 1 base; bases outside gene matches: 11. This CDR3 has 17 amino acids. DNA for the CDR3: TGCAGTGCTACCCGAGCGGGGGGGATTATGGGCACAGATACGCAGTATTTT. It encodes CSATRAGGIMGTDTQYF.

The chain combines TRBV27 with TRBJ1-4, with TRBD1 matching 7 bases. The V segment lost 5 bases and the J segment 8 bases; nucleotides outside the gene matches: 14. The CDR3 runs to 16 residues. Per the germline V gene, CDR1 is MNHEY and CDR2 is SMNVEV (reference sequence). The CDR3 DNA follows: TGTGCCAGCAGTGGATCTAACAGGGGCCTCGGGGAAAAACTGTTTTTT. Translation: CASSGSNRGLGEKLFF.

This clonotype was counted many times. The rearrangement joins TRBV11-2 to TRBJ2-2, with TRBD2 matching 7 bases. The J segment lost 6 bases and the V segment lost 5 bases, leaving 15 bases of the junction unmatched. The CDR3 spans 17 residues. The germline V gene has CDR1 SGHAT and CDR2 FQNNGV. The CDR3 coding sequence is TGTGCCAGCAGCCCAAACAGGATCGGGGGGTGGTCCGGGGAGCTGTTTTTT. Its protein product is CASSPNRIGGWSGELFF. Looking up the rest from reference TRBV11-2 and TRBJ2-2 gives the full variable domain: EAGVAQSPRYKIIEKRQSVAFWCNPISGHATLYWYQQILGQGPKLLIQFQNNGVVDDSQLPKDRFSAERLKGVDSTLKIQPAKLEDSAVYLCASSPNRIGGWSGELFFGEGSRLTVL.

This clonotype was counted many times. The CDR3: CASSYSKLAGGQRYF. In DNA, the CDR3 is TGTGCCAGCAGTTACTCGAAACTAGCGGGGGGGCAGCGGTACTTC. The chain links TRBV6-5 to TRBJ2-7; 13 positions match TRBD2. Germline-derived CDR1 and CDR2 are MNHEY and SVGAGI. J gave up 12 bases and V 0 bases, and 8 bases lay outside the gene matches. The CDR3 has 15 residues.

The sample holds a few counts of this clonotype. The DNA of the CDR3 is TGTGCCAGCAGCCAAGCGGGGGGGCCTGGCGGGGAGCTGTTTTTT. Encoded protein: CASSQAGGPGGELFF. This chain connects TRBV9 to TRBJ2-2; 10 bases are shared with TRBD2. Germline CDR1 SGDLS, CDR2 YYNGEE. The CDR3 spans 15 residues. J gave up 7 bases and V 4 bases, and 7 bases lay outside the gene matches. The full variable domain, with the rest looked up from reference TRBV9 and TRBJ2-2, is DSGVTQTPKHLITATGQRVTLRCSPRSGDLSVYWYQQSLDQGLQFLIQYYNGEERAKGNILERFSAQQFPDLHSELNLSSLELGDSALYFCASSQAGGPGGELFFGEGSRLTVL.

This clonotype has just a few counts. V is TRBV7-9 and J is TRBJ2-1, with TRBD2 matching over 14 bases. Trimming cost V 4 bases and J 4 bases; bases outside gene matches: 9. CDR3 size: 18 residues. Germline CDR1 SEHNR, CDR2 FQNEAQ (reference sequence). Here the CDR3 DNA reads TGTGCCAGCAGCTCCGAGGGACTAGCGGGGGCACCTTACAATGAGCAGTTCTTC. Translated, it gives CASSSEGLAGAPYNEQFF.

The chain combines TRBV10-3 with TRBJ1-1; D unclear. This CDR3 spans 15 amino acids. Germline V gives CDR1 ENHRY, CDR2 SYGVKD. The V and J ends lost 2 bases and 0 bases respectively, with 10 bases between them. CDR3 protein: CAISEVSIMNTEAFF. The CDR3 bases are TGTGCCATCAGTGAGGTCAGTATAATGAACACTGAAGCTTTCTTT.

This clonotype has at least ten counts. This chain uses TRBV2 with TRBJ2-1; D is ambiguous. Trimming removed 0 bases from V and 8 bases from J, with 14 bases in between. The CDR3 covers 15 residues. CDR1 and CDR2 (germline): SNHLY, FYNNEI. Here the CDR3 reads CASSEALLLADEQFF. DNA for the CDR3: TGTGCCAGCAGTGAAGCGCTTCTGCTCGCCGATGAGCAGTTCTTC.

This clonotype has more than one count but fewer than ten. The chain uses TRBV6-6 and TRBJ1-2; 8 bases are a match to TRBD1. The germline gives CDR1 MNHNY, CDR2 SVGAGI (reference sequence). The J segment lost 7 bases and the V segment lost 5 bases, leaving 9 bases of the junction unmatched. This CDR3 spans 14 amino acids. The CDR3 DNA reads TGTGCCAGCAGTAGCGACAGGGGTTTACCTGGCTACACCTTC. It is translated as CASSSDRGLPGYTF.

This clonotype was seen ten or more times. The chain carries TRBV13 and TRBJ1-6, with D hard to call. The CDR3 totals 14 residues. Germline V gives CDR1 PRHDT, CDR2 FYEKMQ (reference sequence). V dropped 3 bases and J dropped 6 bases, with 9 bases sitting between them. The CDR3 sequence is CASSLRAGNSPLHF. CDR3 nucleotides: TGTGCCAGCAGCTTGAGGGCCGGTAATTCACCCCTCCACTTT.

This chain uses TRBV3-1 with TRBJ2-5; maybe TRBD2 (5 bases). Looked up from germline, CDR1 is LGHDT and CDR2 is YNNKEL (reference sequence). The CDR3 consists of 15 residues. Trimming took off 5 bases at V and 5 bases at J, with 18 bases between the two ends. CDR3 amino acids: CASSKRTLTGETQYF. The CDR3 DNA follows: TGTGCCAGCAGCAAACGGACCCTTACGGGGGAGACCCAGTACTTC.

Only a few counts were recorded for this clonotype. V gene TRBV29-1 combines with J gene TRBJ1-2; D remains ambiguous. The CDR3 loop spans 16 amino acids. Trimming took 3 bases from V and 1 from J, leaving 18 bases between them. CDR1 and CDR2 (germline): SQVTM, ANQGSEA. The CDR3 reads CSVDPESIAFNYGYTF. CDR3 nucleotides: TGCAGCGTTGACCCGGAGAGCATCGCCTTTAACTATGGCTACACCTTC.

The rearrangement links TRBV19 to TRBJ1-6; TRBD1 aligns across 9 bases. Germline CDR1 and CDR2: LNHDA and SQIVND (reference sequence). The J segment lost 8 bases and the V segment lost 3 bases, leaving 8 bases of the junction unmatched. This CDR3 is built from 16 residues. The CDR3 here is CASSIGTGQGDSPLHF. CDR3 sequence (DNA): TGTGCCAGTAGTATCGGTACGGGACAGGGAGATTCACCCCTCCACTTT.

The gene calls are TRBV20-1 and TRBJ2-7; 8 positions match TRBD2. Germline loops: CDR1 DFQATT, CDR2 SNEGSKA (reference sequence). The CDR3 sequence is 14 residues long. The ends lost 5 bases at V and 2 bases at J; junction bases unmatched: 8. In DNA form, the CDR3 reads TGCAGTGCTCCCCGGGGGGGAATAACCTACGAGCAGTACTTC. This codes for CSAPRGGITYEQYF.